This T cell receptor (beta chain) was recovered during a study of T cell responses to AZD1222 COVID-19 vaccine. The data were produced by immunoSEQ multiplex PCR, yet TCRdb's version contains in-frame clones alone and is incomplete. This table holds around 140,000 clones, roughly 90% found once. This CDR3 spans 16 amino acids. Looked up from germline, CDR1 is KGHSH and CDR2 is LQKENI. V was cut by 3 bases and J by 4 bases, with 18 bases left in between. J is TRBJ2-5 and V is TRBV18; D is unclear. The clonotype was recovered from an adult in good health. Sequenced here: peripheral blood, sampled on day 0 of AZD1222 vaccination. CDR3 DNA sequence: TGTGCCAGCTCACCTTATCCGGGTCCCTCGGGAGAGACCCAGTACTTC. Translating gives CASSPYPGPSGETQYF. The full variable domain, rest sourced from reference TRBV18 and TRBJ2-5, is NAGVMQNPRHLVRRRGQEARLRCSPMKGHSHVYWYRQLPEEGLKFMVYLQKENIIDESGMPKERFSAEFPKEGPSILRIQQVVRGDSAAYFCASSPYPGPSGETQYFGPGTRLLVL.